This is a list of T cell receptor beta chains from one sample in a study of tumor-infiltrating lymphocytes in glioblastoma multiforme. TCRdb re-derived calls from the multiplex PCR reads in MiXCR, one entry per CDR3 protein. The sample shows around 33,000 distinct CDR3 sequences, roughly three fifths of them seen only once. Specimen: brain tumor tissue. The receptors were sampled from a male donor with glioblastoma. The CDR3 runs from the conserved cysteine through the conserved F or W. Fields, in order: D gene, V gene, clone size, J gene, CDR3 DNA, CDR3 protein. The D gene is left open where the match is weak. For some rows the clone size is stated as once, few or many, or as a class when expanded; others skip it.

NA	TRBV29-1	once	TRBJ2-3	TGCAGCGTAGCCCGGACTCGCACATATAAGCAGTATTTT	CSVARTRTYKQYF
NA	TRBV4-2	few	TRBJ2-3	TGTGCCAGCAGCCAAGTTGGGCCGTCGGGGGACCCTGCCCTCAGGGATACGCAGTATTTT	CASSQVGPSGDPALRDTQYF
NA	TRBV6-2/TRBV6-3	once	TRBJ2-3	TGTGCCAGTAGCAACCTTTATGCGCAGTATTTT	CASSNLYAQYF
TRBD1	TRBV10-3	NA	TRBJ1-1	TGTGCCATCAGCCCACAGGGGATGAACACTGAAGCCTTCTTT	CAISPQGMNTEAFF
NA	TRBV12-3/TRBV12-4	medium-sized	TRBJ1-1	TGTGCCAGCAGTCCTGGACGGTACACTGAAGCTTTCTTT	CASSPGRYTEAFF
TRBD1	TRBV4-1	NA	TRBJ1-1	TGCGCCACTAGCCGAAGTACAGGGGTGTACACTGACGCTTTCTTT	CATSRSTGVYTDAFF
NA	TRBV6-1	NA	TRBJ2-5	TGTGCCAGCCTGGAGAGACGGGGACAAGAGACCCAGTACTTC	CASLERRGQETQYF
NA	TRBV7-2	NA	TRBJ1-5	TGTGCCAGCAGCTTAGTTCAGAATCAGCCCCAGCATTTT	CASSLVQNQPQHF
NA	TRBV6-2/TRBV6-3	NA	TRBJ2-1	TGTGCCAGCAGTCGAATGAGCTCCCACAATGAGCAGTTCTTC	CASSRMSSHNEQFF
NA	TRBV10-3	NA	TRBJ2-3	TGTGCCATCAGCGATGGGGCCAATACGCAGTATTTT	CAISDGANTQYF
NA	TRBV20-1	medium-sized	TRBJ2-7	TGCAGTGCTAGAGATCTCGGAGGGGCGAAGAACGAGCAGTACTTC	CSARDLGGAKNEQYF
TRBD1	TRBV2	NA	TRBJ2-1	TGTGCCAGCAGTAGGGACAGGGAGACGGGGAGCAATGAGCAGTTCTTC	CASSRDRETGSNEQFF
TRBD2	TRBV20-1	NA	TRBJ2-4	TGCAGTGCCGAAAATACTAGCGGGAAGAACATTCAGTACTTC	CSAENTSGKNIQYF
NA	TRBV14	few	TRBJ2-7	TGTGCCAGCAGCCAAGTTTTTGGCGAGCAGTACTTC	CASSQVFGEQYF
NA	TRBV7-9	many	TRBJ2-1	TGTGCCAGCAGCGCCATTACTAGCGAGCAGTTCTTC	CASSAITSEQFF
NA	TRBV29-1	NA	TRBJ2-7	TGCAGTGTCCGGGACTCAAACCTCGAGCAGCACTTC	CSVRDSNLEQHF